The 30 T cell receptor beta chains given below trace back to one sample, sequenced in a study of pediatric ulcerative colitis. Repertoires were generated with immunoSEQ multiplex PCR, while TCRdb's copy carries only in-frame clones and drops some. The table lists about 36,000 clones, less than 85% of them singletons, with approximately 23% in the top ten. Sequenced input: blood. All receptors derive from a girl aged 10 to 17 with moderate ulcerative colitis.

The V call is TRBV10-1, the J call TRBJ2-7; 7 nucleotides match TRBD2. The V segment lost 2 bases and the J segment 2 bases; nucleotides outside the gene matches: 3. CDR1 WNHNN and CDR2 SYGVQD come from the germline V gene (reference sequence). The CDR3 extends over 14 amino acids. CDR3 sequence: CASSEGRGAYEQYF. The DNA for the CDR3 is TGCGCCAGCAGTGAGGGACGGGGGGCCTACGAGCAGTACTTC.

This sequence joins TRBV10-2 and TRBJ2-3; 10 positions match TRBD2. J was trimmed by 4 bases and V by 5 bases; bases with no gene match: 6. The CDR3 loop spans 15 amino acids. From germline, CDR1 is WSHSY and CDR2 SAAADI. CDR3 loop: CASSRSGRAPDTQYF. DNA for the CDR3: TGCGCCAGCAGTCGGAGCGGGAGGGCCCCAGATACGCAGTATTTT.

CDR3 coding DNA: TGTGCCAGTATTTCCCGTTCTCCTAACTATGGCTACACCTTC. It is translated as CASISRSPNYGYTF. The chain recombines TRBV19 with TRBJ1-2; D remains unclear. The CDR3 length is 14 residues. The V gene lost 7 bases and the J gene lost 0 bases, with 12 bases spanning the gap. The germline V gene encodes CDR1 LNHDA and CDR2 SQIVND (reference sequence).

The chain uses TRBV19 and TRBJ2-2, with a tentative D call TRBD2 (6 bases). This CDR3 has 13 residues. The germline gives CDR1 LNHDA, CDR2 SQIVND (reference sequence). Between the trimmed V and J ends, which lost 6 bases and 7 bases, there was a span of 12 bases. The CDR3 bases are TGTGCCAGTAGCCCTCCGGGGGTCGGGGAGCTGTTTTTT. Translated: CASSPPGVGELFF.

This clone came up a few times. Written as DNA, the CDR3 is TGTGCCACTCGCTTGGACAGTATCTATGGCTACACCTTC. Translating it yields CATRLDSIYGYTF. V usage is TRBV5-4 and J usage is TRBJ1-2; maybe TRBD1 (6 bases). The germline V gene encodes CDR1 SGHNT and CDR2 YYREEE (reference sequence). Trimming stripped 9 bases from V and 4 bases from J, with 16 bases between. The CDR3 is made up of 13 amino acids. The full variable domain, its missing parts supplied by reference TRBV5-4 and TRBJ1-2, is ETGVTQSPTHLIKTRGQQVTLRCSSQSGHNTVSWYQQALGQGPQFIFQYYREEENGRGNFPPRFSGLQFPNYSSELNVNALELDDSALYLCATRLDSIYGYTFGSGTRLTVV.

The rearrangement uses TRBV9 and TRBJ2-5; D uncertain. Germline CDR1 reads SGDLS; CDR2 reads YYNGEE. V lost 3 bases, J lost 5 bases, and 14 bases lay in between. CDR3 size: 14 residues. CDR3 sequence: CASSDGHTGETQYF. DNA of the CDR3: TGTGCCAGCAGCGACGGTCATACTGGGGAGACCCAGTACTTC.

CDR3 in DNA: TGTGCCAGCAGTTTGGACAGGGGGCTAGTAGGCGAGCAGTTCTTC. Its protein product is CASSLDRGLVGEQFF. The chain combines TRBV27 with TRBJ2-1; 11 nucleotides match TRBD1. CDR3 length: 15 amino acids. Trimming removed 3 bases from V and 10 bases from J; junction bases left unmatched: 8. Germline assignment: CDR1 MNHEY and CDR2 SMNVEV (reference sequence).

This clone has just a few counts. The chain joins TRBV30 to TRBJ1-3; D uncertain. This CDR3 is 14 amino acids long. Germline CDR1 is GTSNPN and CDR2 is SVGIG (reference sequence). The V and J ends lost 5 bases and 0 bases respectively, with 11 bases between them. The CDR3 region is CAWRRKISGNTIYF. The CDR3 nucleotides read TGTGCCTGGCGACGTAAGATCTCTGGAAACACCATATATTTT.

The chain has TRBV27 and TRBJ2-3; no firm D call. Germline V gives CDR1 MNHEY, CDR2 SMNVEV (reference sequence). The CDR3 is made up of 11 amino acids. V dropped 4 bases and J dropped 4 bases, with 3 bases sitting between them. In nucleotides, the CDR3 is TGTGCCAGCAGTTCTTCAGATACGCAGTATTTT. Translating gives CASSSSDTQYF.

The chain is built from TRBV5-6 and TRBJ1-2; 7 nucleotides match TRBD1. This CDR3 comprises 14 residues. Trimming took 1 base from V and 7 from J; bases not matched to a gene: 7. CDR1 and CDR2 (germline): SGHDT, YYEEEE. CDR3 loop: CASSLLQGIGGYTF. DNA of the CDR3: TGTGCCAGCAGCTTGCTACAGGGGATTGGTGGCTACACCTTC. The complete variable domain, with remaining parts taken from reference TRBV5-6 and TRBJ1-2, reads DAGVTQSPTHLIKTRGQQVTLRCSPKSGHDTVSWYQQALGQGPQFIFQYYEEEERQRGNFPDRFSGHQFPNYSSELNVNALLLGDSALYLCASSLLQGIGGYTFGSGTRLTVV.

The sample holds a few counts of this clone. This chain connects TRBV14 to TRBJ2-3; the D is unclear. Germline CDR1 SGHDN, CDR2 FVKESK. The CDR3 is 12 amino acids. V was trimmed by 1 base and J by 5 bases, leaving 4 bases between them. The CDR3 sequence: CASSQVEDTQYF. As DNA, the CDR3 is TGTGCCAGCAGCCAAGTTGAAGATACGCAGTATTTT.

V usage is TRBV25-1 and J usage is TRBJ2-2; no definite D call. CDR1 and CDR2 (germline): MGHDK, SYGVNS. There are 16 residues in the CDR3. V was clipped by 1 base and J by 1 base, with 10 bases between them. The CDR3 spells CASSESTPLNTGELFF. Here the CDR3 DNA reads TGTGCCAGCAGTGAATCGACACCCTTGAACACCGGGGAGCTGTTTTTT.

V and J are TRBV4-2 and TRBJ1-6; no firm D call. Germline CDR1 reads LGHNA; CDR2 reads YNFKEQ. This CDR3 is 12 amino acids long. Trimming took off 0 bases at V and 9 bases at J, with 3 bases between the two ends. The CDR3: CASSQDSSPLHF. The CDR3 DNA reads TGTGCCAGCAGCCAAGATTCTTCACCCCTCCACTTT.

This clone was counted between two and nine times. The chain combines TRBV10-2 with TRBJ1-5; D uncertain. Germline V gene data show CDR1 as WSHSY and CDR2 as SAAADI. CDR3 length: 12 residues. Deletions cut 2 bases from V and 6 bases from J, with 5 bases between. The CDR3 spells CASSEIGQPQHF. Written as DNA, the CDR3 is TGCGCCAGCAGTGAGATAGGTCAGCCCCAGCATTTT.

The rearrangement joins TRBV6-5 to TRBJ1-5; D is uncertain. The V gene lost 5 bases and the J gene lost 3 bases, with 8 bases spanning the gap. This CDR3 spans 13 amino acids. CDR1 is MNHEY and CDR2 is SVGAGI in the germline V gene. The CDR3 here is CASSRSSNQPQHF. The CDR3 DNA reads as TGTGCCAGCAGTCGATCATCCAATCAGCCCCAGCATTTT.

The V and J genes are TRBV7-9 and TRBJ2-1; 8 bases are shared with TRBD2. The length of the CDR3 is 16 residues. J was trimmed by 7 bases and V by 5 bases; bases with no gene match: 13. Germline CDR1 reads SEHNR; CDR2 reads FQNEAQ (reference sequence). CDR3 nucleotides: TGTGCCAGCAGCACAACGGAAGCGGGAGATAGGAATGAGCAGTTCTTC. Residues: CASSTTEAGDRNEQFF.

The chain has TRBV19 and TRBJ1-3; D is unclear. Deletions cut 6 bases from V and 1 base from J, with 22 bases between. Germline V gives CDR1 LNHDA, CDR2 SQIVND (reference sequence). The CDR3 runs 18 residues. The CDR3 sequence: CASSLVPFRRRSGNTIYF. DNA for the CDR3: TGTGCCAGTAGCCTGGTTCCATTTAGACGGCGTTCTGGAAACACCATATATTTT.

The chain links TRBV2 to TRBJ1-4; TRBD1 matches at 7 bases. V shed 3 bases and J 7 bases; nucleotides not matched to a gene: 8. This CDR3 is built from 15 residues. The germline V gene encodes CDR1 SNHLY and CDR2 FYNNEI. DNA of the CDR3: TGTGCCAGCAGTGAGAGGAGGGGGCTAAGTGAAAAACTGTTTTTT. As protein: CASSERRGLSEKLFF.

This chain uses TRBV7-8 with TRBJ1-5, with a weak D call TRBD1 (5 bases). The CDR3 is 14 amino acids. Germline assignment: CDR1 SGHVS and CDR2 FQNEAQ. Trimming stripped 5 bases from V and 3 bases from J, with 11 bases between. The CDR3 DNA reads TGTGCCAGCAGCCCCAGGGAGACCAATCAGCCCCAGCATTTT. Translating it yields CASSPRETNQPQHF. The full variable domain, in which reference TRBV7-8 and TRBJ1-5 provide the parts outside the CDR3, is GAGVSQSPRYKVAKRGQDVALRCDPISGHVSLFWYQQALGQGPEFLTYFQNEAQLDKSGLPSDRFFAERPEGSVSTLKIQRTQQEDSAVYLCASSPRETNQPQHFGDGTRLSIL.

This chain uses TRBV18 with TRBJ2-5; D is ambiguous. The CDR3 length is 14 residues. Trimming removed 2 bases from V and 2 bases from J, with 9 bases in between. Germline CDR1 KGHSH, CDR2 LQKENI. The DNA for the CDR3 is TGTGCCAGCTCACCAGTACAAGGACAAGAGACCCAGTACTTC. It translates to CASSPVQGQETQYF.

V and J are TRBV18 and TRBJ2-3; TRBD2 aligns across 12 bases. Trimming cost V 3 bases and J 3 bases; bases outside gene matches: 7. The CDR3 covers 17 residues. Looked up from germline, CDR1 is KGHSH and CDR2 is LQKENI. As DNA, the CDR3 is TGTGCCAGCTCACCGCCGCGACTAGCGGGGGAGACAGATACGCAGTATTTT. This codes for CASSPPRLAGETDTQYF.

The J gene is TRBJ1-1, the V gene TRBV10-3, with D tentatively TRBD1 (5 bases). Trimming stripped 8 bases from V and 3 bases from J, with 10 bases between. The CDR3 length is 12 residues. CDR1 is ENHRY, CDR2 SYGVKD, per germline. CDR3 sequence (DNA): TGTGCCATCGGCAGGGCTGACACTGAAGCTTTCTTT. Residues: CAIGRADTEAFF.

V gene TRBV2 combines with J gene TRBJ2-7; D possibly corresponds to TRBD1 (5 bases). The V and J ends lost 2 bases and 0 bases respectively, with 17 bases between them. CDR1 is SNHLY, CDR2 FYNNEI, per germline. CDR3 length: 17 amino acids. The CDR3 spells CASSEIGAGTSSYEQYF. CDR3 sequence (DNA): TGTGCCAGCAGTGAAATAGGGGCAGGAACTTCCTCCTACGAGCAGTACTTC.

V gene TRBV6-5 combines with J gene TRBJ2-1, with 13 positions matching TRBD2. The CDR3 has 15 amino acids. The trim removed 2 bases at V and 7 bases at J, leaving 2 bases unmatched. From germline, CDR1 is MNHEY and CDR2 SVGAGI. The CDR3 sequence is CASSYTSGRVNEQFF. For the CDR3, the DNA is TGTGCCAGCAGTTACACTAGCGGGAGGGTGAATGAGCAGTTCTTC.

This clone was observed a handful of times. The chain links TRBV28 to TRBJ1-5, with D unresolved. Trimming stripped 5 bases from V and 0 bases from J, with 11 bases between. Germline V lookup: CDR1 MDHEN, CDR2 SYDVKM. This CDR3 has 15 residues. CDR3 sequence reads: CASSPFRDSNQPQHF. For the CDR3, the DNA is TGTGCCAGCAGTCCCTTTCGGGATAGCAATCAGCCCCAGCATTTT.

This clone was seen at least ten times. The rearrangement links TRBV14 to TRBJ2-7; D is perhaps TRBD2 (5 bases). The CDR3 spans 18 residues. V lost 1 base, J lost 4 bases, and 23 bases lay in between. The germline V gene encodes CDR1 SGHDN and CDR2 FVKESK. The CDR3 reads CASSQGSEGPPPLYEQYF. The CDR3 coding sequence is TGTGCCAGCAGCCAAGGGTCCGAGGGCCCTCCACCCCTATACGAGCAGTACTTC.

The chain links TRBV5-6 to TRBJ2-7; 8 bases align to TRBD2. The germline V gene encodes CDR1 SGHDT and CDR2 YYEEEE. This CDR3 is built from 16 residues. With V trimmed by 4 bases and J by 7 bases, 16 bases remained unmatched. CDR3 sequence reads: CASSPFWPAGVEEQYF. CDR3 DNA sequence: TGTGCCAGCAGCCCCTTCTGGCCAGCGGGAGTGGAGGAGCAGTACTTC. The full variable domain, completed using reference TRBV5-6 and TRBJ2-7, is DAGVTQSPTHLIKTRGQQVTLRCSPKSGHDTVSWYQQALGQGPQFIFQYYEEEERQRGNFPDRFSGHQFPNYSSELNVNALLLGDSALYLCASSPFWPAGVEEQYFGPGTRLTVT.

J is TRBJ2-7 and V is TRBV30; D not certain. Trimming removed 3 bases at V and 3 bases at J, with 12 bases between. The CDR3 extends over 13 amino acids. Looked up from germline, CDR1 is GTSNPN and CDR2 is SVGIG (reference sequence). The CDR3: CAWRQDLYYEQYF. The CDR3 bases are TGTGCCTGGAGGCAGGACCTATACTACGAGCAGTACTTC. The full variable domain, completed using reference TRBV30 and TRBJ2-7, is SQTIHQWPATLVQPVGSPLSLECTVEGTSNPNLYWYRQAAGRGLQLLFYSVGIGQISSEVPQNLSASRPQDRQFILSSKKLLLSDSGFYLCAWRQDLYYEQYFGPGTRLTVT.

This clone has ten or more counts. This chain joins TRBV6-1 and TRBJ1-5; 8 nucleotides align to TRBD1. CDR1 MNHNS and CDR2 SASEGT come from the germline V gene. Losses at the gene ends were 8 bases for V and 1 base for J; bases not matched to a gene: 4. The CDR3 is made up of 14 amino acids. This chain's CDR3 is CASSGQASNQPQHF. CDR3 DNA sequence: TGTGCCAGCTCGGGACAGGCAAGCAATCAGCCCCAGCATTTT.

This clone has just a few counts. CDR3 amino acids: CASSLGSSGQNTEAFF. Here the CDR3 DNA reads TGTGCCAGCAGCTTAGGGTCGAGTGGGCAGAACACTGAAGCTTTCTTT. The V and J genes are TRBV7-9 and TRBJ1-1; D is unclear. The CDR3 sequence is 16 residues long. V lost 1 base and J lost 1, with 13 bases in between. Looked up from germline, CDR1 is SEHNR and CDR2 is FQNEAQ (reference sequence).